A single T cell receptor beta chain is shown here with its context. These data belong to a study of cytomegalovirus exposure and HLA in healthy donors. The CDR3 has 16 residues. The germline gives CDR1 SNHLY, CDR2 FYNNEI. V trimming: 1 base; J trimming: 2 bases; junction bases outside the gene matches: 2. Vbeta (60) and Jbeta (13) primers were used in the PCR. Assay: immunoSEQ multiplex PCR; the TCRdb copy retains only in-frame clones and omits some. Among roughly 72,000 clones listed, around two thirds were seen once. Sequenced sample: PBMCs. The rearrangement joins TRBV2 to TRBJ2-6; 7 nucleotides align to TRBD1. This receptor was obtained from a human donor in good health. The CDR3 region has the DNA TGTGCCAGCAGTGAAGAAGGGGGCGCTGGGGCCAACGTCCTGACTTTC. Residues: CASSEEGGAGANVLTF.